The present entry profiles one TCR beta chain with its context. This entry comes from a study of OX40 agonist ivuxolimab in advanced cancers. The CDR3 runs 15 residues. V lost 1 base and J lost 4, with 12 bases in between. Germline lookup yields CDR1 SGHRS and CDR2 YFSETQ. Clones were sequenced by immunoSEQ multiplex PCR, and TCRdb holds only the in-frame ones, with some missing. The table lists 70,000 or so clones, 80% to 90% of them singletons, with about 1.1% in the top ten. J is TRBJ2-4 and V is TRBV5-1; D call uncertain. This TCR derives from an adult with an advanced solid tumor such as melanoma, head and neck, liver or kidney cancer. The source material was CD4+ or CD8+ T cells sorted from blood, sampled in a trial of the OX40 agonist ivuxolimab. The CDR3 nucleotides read TGCGCCAGCAGCTTGTTGGCAGGAAGTAAAAACATTCAGTACTTC. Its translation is CASSLLAGSKNIQYF.